Included here is one TCR beta chain sequence, with context. Its antigen target is currently unknown. No base qualities exist here, and no much larger clone lies one base off it. The record originates from a study of blood T cell repertoires in COVID-19 (dated by TCRdb to about 2020). Broadly, across the study: Collaborator samples came from the United States, Italy and Spain and covered acute and convalescent phases of COVID-19. The material from the prospective study consisted of cDNA or gDNA derived from T cells, B-cell-depleted T cells, or PBMCs. Deeply sampled blood TCRbeta repertoires from subjects exposed to, actively infected with, or recovered from COVID-19 were included in the dataset. A freely available public database, intended as a resource for researchers studying the immune response to SARS-CoV-2, is where the repertoires were released. Samples came from the ongoing ImmuneRACE study (first 160 participants) plus 1,254 subjects from 6 global collaborators. Sample metadata almost always included a de-identified subject ID, COVID-19 status, age in years and sex. Where available, HLA class I and class II types were obtained from metadata supplied by the sample provider rather than from assay-based typing. General study outcomes and caveats: The quantity of clinical and demographic metadata differed by source and by participant and was supplied without curation.

Participants in the prospective study were enrolled through a virtual design, were aged roughly 18 to 90 years, and lived in 24 United States geographic areas. To assign participants to cohorts, the prospective study relied on clinical history that participants themselves reported in a screening survey and a study questionnaire. ImmuneRACE Cohort 3 recovered participants were defined by two consecutive negative NP/OP PCR tests, healthcare professional clearance, or symptom resolution. In the prospective study, mobile phlebotomists collected whole blood, serum and a nasopharyngeal or oropharyngeal swab from each participant. Additional blood draws and questionnaires over an approximately 2-month period could optionally be provided by prospective study participants. Before DNA extraction, prospective study blood samples were shipped either frozen or at room temperature. TCRbeta CDR3 regions were amplified from genomic DNA using the immunoSEQ Assay, a bias-controlled multiplex PCR. Per the authors' processing: The number of nucleated cells in each sample was estimated from the amplification of reference gene primers within the assay. To quantify the absolute abundance of each unique TCRbeta CDR3 rearrangement, sequence reads were collapsed and filtered. For each sample, productive Simpson clonality was calculated by taking the square root of Simpson's diversity index across productive rearrangements. Drawn from immuneACCESS, this table holds only the in-frame rearrangements with V and J called that TCRdb kept. Clones are partly lost; checked studies trace under half to an unresolved V gene and leave the rest unexplained. V and J calls and clone size come straight from that table; D and trimming were deduced from the DNA. Present in this sample are around 360,000 clones, about 88% of which were seen just once. The ten top clones hold approximately 3% of the sample.

The clonotype comes from a woman aged 25 to 39 who had recovered from COVID-19. Sequencing used PBMCs or T cells enriched from blood (not recorded which).

The CDR3 protein: CASSPTGHQPQHF. The nucleotide sequence is given as TGTGCCAGCAGCCCAACAGGACATCAGCCCCAGCATTTT. The rearrangement joined TRBV7-8 to TRBJ1-5; the D region possibly corresponds to TRBD1 (5 bases align). CDR1 and CDR2 (SGHVS, FQNEAQ) derive from the germline V gene. Measured from the cysteine to the phenylalanine, the CDR3 is 13 residues long. Only the CDR3 DNA stays, 39 bases, in frame from base 1. The V end loses 5 bases and the J end loses 5 bases, and a stretch of 10 bases separates them.